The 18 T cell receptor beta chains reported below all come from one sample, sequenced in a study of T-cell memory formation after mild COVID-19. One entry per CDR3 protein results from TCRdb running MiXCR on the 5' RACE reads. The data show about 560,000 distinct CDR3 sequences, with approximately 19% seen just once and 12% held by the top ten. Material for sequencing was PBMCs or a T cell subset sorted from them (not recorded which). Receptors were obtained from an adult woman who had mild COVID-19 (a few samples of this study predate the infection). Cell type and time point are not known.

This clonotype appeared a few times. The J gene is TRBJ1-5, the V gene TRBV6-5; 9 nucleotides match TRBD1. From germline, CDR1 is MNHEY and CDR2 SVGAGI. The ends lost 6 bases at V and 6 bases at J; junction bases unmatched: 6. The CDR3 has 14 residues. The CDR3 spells CASRPGQGRQPQHF. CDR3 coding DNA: TGTGCCAGCAGACCGGGACAGGGTCGTCAGCCCCAGCATTTT.

The CDR3 region has the DNA TGCAGCGTTGAAGTTATTCAGGGGTATGGCTACACCTTC. Translation: CSVEVIQGYGYTF. The J gene is TRBJ1-2, the V gene TRBV29-1, with a tentative D call TRBD1 (6 bases). The CDR3 contains 13 residues. Germline loops: CDR1 SQVTM, CDR2 ANQGSEA. V was clipped by 1 base and J by 5 bases, with 11 bases between them.

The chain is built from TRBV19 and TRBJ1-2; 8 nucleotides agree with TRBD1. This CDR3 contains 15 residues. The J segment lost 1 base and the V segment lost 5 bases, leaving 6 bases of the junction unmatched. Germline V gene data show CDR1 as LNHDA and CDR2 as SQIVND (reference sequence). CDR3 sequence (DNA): TGTGCCAGTAGTCCGCGACAGGGGATTAACTATGGCTACACCTTC. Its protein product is CASSPRQGINYGYTF.

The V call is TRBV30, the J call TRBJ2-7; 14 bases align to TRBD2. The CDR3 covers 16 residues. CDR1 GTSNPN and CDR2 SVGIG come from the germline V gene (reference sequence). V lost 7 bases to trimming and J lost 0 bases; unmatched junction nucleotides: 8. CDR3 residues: CAFLPGLAGDSYEQYF. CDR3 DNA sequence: TGTGCCTTTCTCCCGGGACTAGCGGGAGACTCCTACGAGCAGTACTTC. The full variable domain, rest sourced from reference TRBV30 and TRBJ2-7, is SQTIHQWPATLVQPVGSPLSLECTVEGTSNPNLYWYRQAAGRGLQLLFYSVGIGQISSEVPQNLSASRPQDRQFILSSKKLLLSDSGFYLCAFLPGLAGDSYEQYFGPGTRLTVT.

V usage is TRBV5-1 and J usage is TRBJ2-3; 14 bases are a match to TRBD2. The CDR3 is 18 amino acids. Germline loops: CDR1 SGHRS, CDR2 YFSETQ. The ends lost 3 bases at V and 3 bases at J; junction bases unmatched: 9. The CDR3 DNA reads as TGCGCCAGCAGCTCTCTGGGACTAGCGGGAGTTTCGACAGATACGCAGTATTTT. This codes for CASSSLGLAGVSTDTQYF.

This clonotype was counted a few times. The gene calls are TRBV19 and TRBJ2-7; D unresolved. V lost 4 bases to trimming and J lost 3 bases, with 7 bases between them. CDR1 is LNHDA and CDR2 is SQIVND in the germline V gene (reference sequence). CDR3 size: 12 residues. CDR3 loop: CASSSGVYEQYF. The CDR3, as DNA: TGTGCCAGTAGTAGCGGAGTCTACGAGCAGTACTTC.

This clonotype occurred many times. CDR3 DNA sequence: TGCGCCAGCAGCTTGGGGGCCACTGAAGCTTTCTTT. This codes for CASSLGATEAFF. V usage is TRBV5-1 and J usage is TRBJ1-1, with D unresolved. The CDR3 is 12 amino acids. Trimming removed 0 bases at V and 4 bases at J, with 4 bases between. Germline V gene data show CDR1 as SGHRS and CDR2 as YFSETQ.

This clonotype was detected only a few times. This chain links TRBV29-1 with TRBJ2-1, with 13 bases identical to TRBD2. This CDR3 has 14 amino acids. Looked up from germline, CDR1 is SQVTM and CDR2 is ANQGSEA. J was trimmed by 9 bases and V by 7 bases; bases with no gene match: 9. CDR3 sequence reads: CSARGLAGETEQFF. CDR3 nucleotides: TGCAGCGCGAGAGGACTAGCGGGGGAGACTGAGCAGTTCTTC.

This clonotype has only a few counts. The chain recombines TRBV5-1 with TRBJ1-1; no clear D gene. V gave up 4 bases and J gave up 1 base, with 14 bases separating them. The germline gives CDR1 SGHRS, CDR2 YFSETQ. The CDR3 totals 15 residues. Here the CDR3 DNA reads TGCGCCAGCAGCCGCGCGGCGGTGCCGAACACTGAAGCTTTCTTT. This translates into CASSRAAVPNTEAFF.

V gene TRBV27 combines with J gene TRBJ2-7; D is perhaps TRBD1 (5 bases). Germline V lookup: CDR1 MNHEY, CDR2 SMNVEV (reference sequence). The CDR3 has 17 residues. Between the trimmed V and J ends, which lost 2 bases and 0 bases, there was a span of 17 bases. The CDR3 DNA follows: TGTGCCAGCAGTTTAGGAAAGACAGCTCCTAGCTCCTACGAGCAGTACTTC. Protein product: CASSLGKTAPSSYEQYF.

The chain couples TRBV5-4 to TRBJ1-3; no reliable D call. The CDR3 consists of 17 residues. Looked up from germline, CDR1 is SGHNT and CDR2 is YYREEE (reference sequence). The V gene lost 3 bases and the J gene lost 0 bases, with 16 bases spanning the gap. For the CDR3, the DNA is TGTGCCAGCAGCTCCGGAGGTCTTTGGAGCTCTGGAAACACCATATATTTT. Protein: CASSSGGLWSSGNTIYF.

In DNA form, the CDR3 reads TGTGCCAGCAGTGAAGGGACAGGGGCTTTCTTT. Translation: CASSEGTGAFF. The genes are TRBV2 and TRBJ1-1; 8 nucleotides match TRBD1. Looked up from germline, CDR1 is SNHLY and CDR2 is FYNNEI. This CDR3 region has 11 residues. The V gene end was trimmed by 1 base and the J gene end by 11 bases; junction bases not matched to a gene: 0. The entire variable domain, with the rest obtained from reference TRBV2 and TRBJ1-1, is as follows: EPEVTQTPSHQVTQMGQEVILRCVPISNHLYFYWYRQILGQKVEFLVSFYNNEISEKSEIFDDQFSVERPDGSNFTLKIRSTKLEDSAMYFCASSEGTGAFFGQGTRLTVV.

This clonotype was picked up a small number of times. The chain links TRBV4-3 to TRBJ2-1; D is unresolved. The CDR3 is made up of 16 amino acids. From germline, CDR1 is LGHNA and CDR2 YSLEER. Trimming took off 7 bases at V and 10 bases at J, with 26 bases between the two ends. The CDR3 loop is CASIFNVGMDMDEQFF. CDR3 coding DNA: TGCGCCAGCATTTTTAATGTCGGAATGGATATGGACGAGCAGTTCTTC.

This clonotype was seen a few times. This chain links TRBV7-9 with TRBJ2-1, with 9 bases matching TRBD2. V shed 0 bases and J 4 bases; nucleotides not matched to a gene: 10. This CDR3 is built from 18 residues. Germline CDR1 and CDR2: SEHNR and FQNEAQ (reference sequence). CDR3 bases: TGTGCCAGCAGCTTAGCGAAGCGGGGGGCTCGGGATTACAATGAGCAGTTCTTC. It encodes CASSLAKRGARDYNEQFF.

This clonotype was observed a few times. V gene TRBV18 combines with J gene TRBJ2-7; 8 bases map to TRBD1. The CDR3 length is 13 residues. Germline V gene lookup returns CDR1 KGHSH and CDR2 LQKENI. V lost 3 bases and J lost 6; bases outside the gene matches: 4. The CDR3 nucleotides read TGTGCCAGCTCACCTGACAGGGGCATCGAGCAGTACTTC. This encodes CASSPDRGIEQYF.

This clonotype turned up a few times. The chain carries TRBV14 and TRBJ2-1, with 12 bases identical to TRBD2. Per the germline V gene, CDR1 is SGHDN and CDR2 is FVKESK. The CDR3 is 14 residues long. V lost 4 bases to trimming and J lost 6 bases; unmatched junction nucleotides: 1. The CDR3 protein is CASSRTSGTNEQFF. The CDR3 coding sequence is TGTGCCAGCAGCCGGACTAGCGGGACCAATGAGCAGTTCTTC.

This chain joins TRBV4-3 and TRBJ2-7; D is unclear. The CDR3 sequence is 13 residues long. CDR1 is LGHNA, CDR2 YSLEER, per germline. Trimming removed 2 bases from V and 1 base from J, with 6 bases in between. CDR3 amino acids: CASSQSISYEQYF. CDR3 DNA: TGCGCCAGCAGCCAATCTATATCCTACGAGCAGTACTTC.

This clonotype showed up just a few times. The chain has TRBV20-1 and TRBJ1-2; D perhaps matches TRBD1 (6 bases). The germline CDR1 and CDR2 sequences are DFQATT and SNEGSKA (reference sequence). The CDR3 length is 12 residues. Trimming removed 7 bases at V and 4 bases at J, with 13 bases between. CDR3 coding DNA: TGCAGTGTCCCCCAGGGGACCTATGGCTACACCTTC. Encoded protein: CSVPQGTYGYTF.